The rows below give T cell receptor beta chains drawn from one sample of a study of regulatory T cells in long-lasting Graves disease. TCRdb recomputed calls from the multiplex PCR reads with MiXCR, one row per CDR3 protein. Of approximately 400,000 distinct CDR3 sequences listed, 12% are singletons. This sample also belongs to another study, concerning T cells in Graves' hyperthyroidism and ophthalmopathy.

The sample consisted of peripheral blood mononuclear cells (PBMCs), taken at new diagnosis, from a patient treated with antithyroid drugs. The receptor set was obtained from a woman aged 18 to 35 with Graves disease. The CDR3 runs from the conserved cysteine through the conserved F or W. The D gene is left open where the match is weak. Only part of the rows carry a size: once, few, many, or a class if the clone is expanded.

>many|TRBJ1-5|NA|TRBV28
CASSLPRASNQPQHF
TGTGCCAGCAGTTTACCCCGCGCTAGCAATCAGCCCCAGCATTTT
>many|TRBJ2-1|NA|TRBV2
CASSLRVFDEQFF
TGTGCCAGCAGTTTGAGGGTCTTCGATGAGCAGTTCTTC
>few|TRBJ2-3|NA|TRBV4-3
CASSQDLRDRLIDTQYF
TGCGCCAGCAGCCAAGATCTCCGTGACAGACTAATAGATACGCAGTATTTT
>many|TRBJ2-7|NA|TRBV28
CASRFGQPYEQYF
TGTGCCAGCAGATTTGGGCAACCCTACGAGCAGTACTTC
>many|TRBJ1-5|NA|TRBV7-2
CASSLSAGVNQPQHF
TGTGCCAGCAGCTTGTCGGCAGGGGTGAATCAGCCCCAGCATTTT
>NA|TRBJ2-3|NA|TRBV15
CATSRVRGSSTDTQYF
TGTGCCACCAGCAGAGTGAGGGGCAGCAGCACAGATACGCAGTATTTT
>NA|TRBJ2-1|NA|TRBV7-9
CASTISGVYNEQFF
TGTGCCAGCACAATTAGCGGAGTCTACAATGAGCAGTTCTTC
>many|TRBJ2-3|NA|TRBV28
CASSPPYRVQDTQYF
TGTGCCAGCAGTCCCCCCTACCGTGTTCAAGATACGCAGTATTTT
>NA|TRBJ1-5|NA|TRBV12-3/TRBV12-4
CASSLSDRTNQPQHF
TGTGCCAGCAGTTTATCAGACAGAACCAATCAGCCCCAGCATTTT
>many|TRBJ2-2|NA|TRBV12-3/TRBV12-4
CASKSKNTGELFF
TGTGCCAGCAAGAGCAAGAACACCGGGGAGCTGTTTTTT
>NA|TRBJ1-1|NA|TRBV20-1
CSARGDGEAFF
TGCAGTGCTAGAGGGGACGGAGAAGCTTTCTTT
>many|TRBJ1-1|NA|TRBV5-4
CASSVSGTRVAEAFF
TGTGCCAGCAGCGTCTCCGGGACGAGGGTGGCTGAAGCTTTCTTT
>few|TRBJ2-7|NA|TRBV6-5
CASSYTAGPTSYEQYF
TGTGCCAGCAGTTACACGGCAGGGCCGACCTCCTACGAGCAGTACTTC
>many|TRBJ1-2|NA|TRBV2
CASRAPQPDGYGYTF
TGTGCCAGCCGAGCCCCTCAGCCCGACGGCTATGGCTACACCTTC
>many|TRBJ2-7|TRBD2|TRBV3-1
CASSLNSGSSYEQYF
TGTGCCAGCAGCCTAAATAGCGGGAGCTCCTACGAGCAGTACTTC
>many|TRBJ1-4|NA|TRBV12-3/TRBV12-4
CASSPPGDPSEKLFF
TGTGCCAGCAGCCCTCCTGGGGACCCGAGCGAAAAACTGTTTTTT